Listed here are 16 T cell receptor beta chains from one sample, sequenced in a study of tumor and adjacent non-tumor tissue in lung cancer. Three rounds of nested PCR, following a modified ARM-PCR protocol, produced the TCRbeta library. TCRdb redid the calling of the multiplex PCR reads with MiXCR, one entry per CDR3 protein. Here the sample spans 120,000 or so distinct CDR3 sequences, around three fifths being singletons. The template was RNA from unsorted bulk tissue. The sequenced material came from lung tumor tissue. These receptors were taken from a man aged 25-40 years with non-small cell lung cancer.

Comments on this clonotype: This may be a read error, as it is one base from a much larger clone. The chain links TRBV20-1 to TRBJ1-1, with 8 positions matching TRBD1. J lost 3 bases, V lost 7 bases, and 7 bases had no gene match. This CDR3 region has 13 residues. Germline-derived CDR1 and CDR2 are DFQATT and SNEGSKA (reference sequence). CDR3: CSVRTGYYTEAFF. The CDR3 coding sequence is TGCAGTGTGCGGACAGGGTACTACACTGAAGCTTTCTTT.

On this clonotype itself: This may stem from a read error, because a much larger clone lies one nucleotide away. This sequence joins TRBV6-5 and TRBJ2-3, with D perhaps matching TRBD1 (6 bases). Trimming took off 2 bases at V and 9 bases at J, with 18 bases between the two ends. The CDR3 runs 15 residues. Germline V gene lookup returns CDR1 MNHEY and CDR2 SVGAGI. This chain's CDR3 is CASSYVSRGVDTQYF. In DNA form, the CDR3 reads TGTGCCAGCAGTTACGTTAGCAGGGGAGTAGACACGCAGTATTTT.

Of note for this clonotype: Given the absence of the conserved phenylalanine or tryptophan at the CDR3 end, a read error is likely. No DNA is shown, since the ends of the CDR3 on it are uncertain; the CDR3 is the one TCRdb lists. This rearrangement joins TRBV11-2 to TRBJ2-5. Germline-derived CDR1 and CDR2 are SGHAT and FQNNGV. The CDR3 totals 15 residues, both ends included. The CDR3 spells CASSLDGSRPRDPVL.

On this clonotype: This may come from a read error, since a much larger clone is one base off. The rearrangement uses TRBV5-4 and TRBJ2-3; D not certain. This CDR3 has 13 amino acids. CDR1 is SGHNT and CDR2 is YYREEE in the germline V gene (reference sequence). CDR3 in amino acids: CASSLKGTDMQYF. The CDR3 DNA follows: TGTGCCAGCAGCTTGAAGGGCACAGATATGCAGTATTTT.

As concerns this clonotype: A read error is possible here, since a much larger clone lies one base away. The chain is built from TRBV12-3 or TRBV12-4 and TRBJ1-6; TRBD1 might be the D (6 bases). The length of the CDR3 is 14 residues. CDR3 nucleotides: TGTGCCAGCAGACGGACAGTCAATAATTCATCCCTCCACTTT. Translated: CASRRTVNNSSLHF.

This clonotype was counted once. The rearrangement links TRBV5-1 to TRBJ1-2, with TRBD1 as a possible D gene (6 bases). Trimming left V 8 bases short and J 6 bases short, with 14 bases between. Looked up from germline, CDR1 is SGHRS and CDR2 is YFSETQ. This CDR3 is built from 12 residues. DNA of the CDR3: TGCGCCAGGAGTCCAGACAGGAATGGCTACACCTTC. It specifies CARSPDRNGYTF.

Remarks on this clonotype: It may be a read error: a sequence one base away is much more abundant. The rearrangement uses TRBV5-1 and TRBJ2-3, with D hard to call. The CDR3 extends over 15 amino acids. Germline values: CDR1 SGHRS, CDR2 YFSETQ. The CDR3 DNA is TGCGCCAGCAGCTTGGAGGGTTGGAGCACAGATACGCGGTATTTT. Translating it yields CASSLEGWSTDTRYF.

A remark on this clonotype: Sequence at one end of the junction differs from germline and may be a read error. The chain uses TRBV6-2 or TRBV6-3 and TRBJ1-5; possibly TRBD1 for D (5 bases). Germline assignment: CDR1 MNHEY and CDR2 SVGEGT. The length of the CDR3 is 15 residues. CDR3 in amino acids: CANSYAGVGNQPQHF. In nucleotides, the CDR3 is TGTGCCAACAGTTACGCGGGGGTTGGCAATCAGCCCCAACATTTT.

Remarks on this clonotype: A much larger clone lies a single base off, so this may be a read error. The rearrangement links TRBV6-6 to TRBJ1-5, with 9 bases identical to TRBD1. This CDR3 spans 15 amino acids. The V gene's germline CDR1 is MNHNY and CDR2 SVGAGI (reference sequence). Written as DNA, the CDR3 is TGTGCCATCAGTTACGTGACAGGGGGAAATCAGCCCCAGCATTTT. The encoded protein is CAISYVTGGNQPQHF.

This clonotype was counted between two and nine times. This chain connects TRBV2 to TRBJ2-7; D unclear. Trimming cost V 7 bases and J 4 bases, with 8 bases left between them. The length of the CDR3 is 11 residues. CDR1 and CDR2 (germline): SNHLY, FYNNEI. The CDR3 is CASMWSYEQYF. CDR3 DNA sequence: TGTGCCAGCATGTGGTCTTACGAGCAGTACTTC.

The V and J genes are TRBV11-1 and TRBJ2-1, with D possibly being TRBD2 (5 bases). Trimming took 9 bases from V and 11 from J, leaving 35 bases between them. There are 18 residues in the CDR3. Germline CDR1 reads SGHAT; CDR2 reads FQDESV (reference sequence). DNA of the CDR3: TGTGCCAGTAGCCACCCTGAGGGTTTTGTGGGAGCTGTGAATAAGCAGTTCTTC. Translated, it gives CASSHPEGFVGAVNKQFF.

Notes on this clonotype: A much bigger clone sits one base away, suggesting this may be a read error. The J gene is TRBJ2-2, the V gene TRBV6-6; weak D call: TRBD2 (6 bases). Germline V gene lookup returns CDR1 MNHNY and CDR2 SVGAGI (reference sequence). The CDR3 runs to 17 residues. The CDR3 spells CASSSDRDSGVAGELLF. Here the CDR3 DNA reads TGTGCCAGCAGTTCAGACCGGGACTCGGGGGTCGCCGGGGAGCTGCTTTTT.

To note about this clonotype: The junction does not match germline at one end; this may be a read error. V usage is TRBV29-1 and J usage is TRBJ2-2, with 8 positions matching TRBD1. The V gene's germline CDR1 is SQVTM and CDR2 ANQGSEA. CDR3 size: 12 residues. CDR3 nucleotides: TGCAGCGGACAGGGGAACACCGGGGAGCCGTTTTTT. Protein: CSGQGNTGEPFF.

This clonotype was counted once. The CDR3 coding sequence is TGCGCCAGCAGCGACACAGACTACGAGCAGTACTTC. Amino acids: CASSDTDYEQYF. This chain links TRBV5-1 with TRBJ2-7; the D is unclear. The CDR3 has 12 residues. Trimming pared 4 bases from V and 3 bases from J, leaving 8 bases between. The germline CDR1 and CDR2 sequences are SGHRS and YFSETQ.

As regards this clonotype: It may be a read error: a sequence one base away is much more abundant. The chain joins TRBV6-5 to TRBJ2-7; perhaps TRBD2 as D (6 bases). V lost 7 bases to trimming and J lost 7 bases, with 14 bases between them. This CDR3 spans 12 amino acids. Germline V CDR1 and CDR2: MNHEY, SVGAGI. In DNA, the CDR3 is TGTGCCAGCAACACTCCGGGGGTGGAGCAGTACTTC. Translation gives CASNTPGVEQYF.

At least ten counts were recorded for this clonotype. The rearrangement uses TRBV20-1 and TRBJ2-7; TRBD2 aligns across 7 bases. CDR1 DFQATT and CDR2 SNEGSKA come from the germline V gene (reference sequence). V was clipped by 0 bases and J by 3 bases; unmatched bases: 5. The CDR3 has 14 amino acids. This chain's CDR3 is CSARDLAGVYEQYF. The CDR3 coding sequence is TGCAGTGCTAGAGATTTGGCGGGGGTCTACGAGCAGTACTTC.